This is a list of T cell receptor beta chains from one sample in a study of blood T cell repertoires in COVID-19. Clones were read by immunoSEQ multiplex PCR, and TCRdb kept only the in-frame ones, dropping some. Of around 300,000 clones in the sample, about 90% were seen once. The specimen sequenced was peripheral blood. These receptors were obtained from a woman between 25 and 40 years old who had recovered from COVID-19. CDR3s include the opening cysteine and the closing phenylalanine or tryptophan. The D gene is left open where the match is weak. Clone size, where shown, is once, few, many, or a class for clones that have expanded.

>TRBV25-1|TRBD1|NA|TRBJ2-5
TGTGCCGCCGGGACAGGGGCCTTAGAGACCCAGTACTTC
CAAGTGALETQYF
>TRBV19|NA|NA|TRBJ2-2
TGTGCCAGTAGTATTCAGGCGTCGAACACCGGGGAGCTGTTTTTT
CASSIQASNTGELFF
>TRBV5-1|NA|NA|TRBJ1-2
TGCGCCAGCAGCCCTGAGGGCGGCCTTTATGGCTACACCTTC
CASSPEGGLYGYTF
>TRBV11-2|NA|NA|TRBJ2-1
TGTGCCAGCAGCTCTAGGGGCGGGGCCGGCTCCTACAATGAGCAGTTCTTC
CASSSRGGAGSYNEQFF
>TRBV18|NA|NA|TRBJ2-7
TGTGCCAGCTTCTCGACAGGTTCCTACGAGCAGTACTTC
CASFSTGSYEQYF
>TRBV7-9|TRBD2|NA|TRBJ2-1
TGTGCCAGCAGCCTTATAGCGGGAGGGCTCAATGAGCAGTTCTTC
CASSLIAGGLNEQFF
>TRBV5-4|TRBD2|NA|TRBJ2-3
TGTGCCAGCAGCGAAGGGACTAGCGAGGATACGCAGTATTTT
CASSEGTSEDTQYF
>TRBV5-4|TRBD2|NA|TRBJ2-2
TGTGCCAGCAGCTTGGGGGGGACTAGCAACACCGGGGAGCTGTTTTTT
CASSLGGTSNTGELFF
>TRBV28|NA|NA|TRBJ1-6
TGTGCCAGCAGTTTGAAATCCGCCCACACATCCCACAGGCGCCTCCACTTT
CASSLKSAHTSHRRLHF
>TRBV28|TRBD2|NA|TRBJ2-3
TGTGCCAGCAGTTTGAGCGGGAGAACAGATACGCAGTATTTT
CASSLSGRTDTQYF
>TRBV7-2|TRBD2|NA|TRBJ2-5
TGTGCCAGCAGCTTAGGAGCGGGATTGAGAGAGACCCAGTACTTC
CASSLGAGLRETQYF
>TRBV4-3|NA|NA|TRBJ1-6
TGCGCCAGCAGCCGAGGGGGGGACGGAAATTCACCCCTCCACTTT
CASSRGGDGNSPLHF
>TRBV2|NA|NA|TRBJ2-3
TGTGCCAGCAGAGATTGGGACTTCACAGATACGCAGTATTTT
CASRDWDFTDTQYF
>TRBV4-3|NA|few|TRBJ2-2
TGCGCCAGCAGCCAAGATCCGGGTGGGGCAAGGACCGGGGAGCTGTTTTTT
CASSQDPGGARTGELFF
>TRBV28|NA|NA|TRBJ1-5
TGTGCCAGCAGTCCTGGCGGGACTACCCGGGAGCCCCAGCATTTT
CASSPGGTTREPQHF
>TRBV3-1/TRBV3-2|NA|NA|TRBJ2-3
TGTGCCAGCAGCCACGCGGAACTCACAGATACGCAGTATTTT
CASSHAELTDTQYF
>TRBV24-1|NA|NA|TRBJ2-7
TGTGCCACCAGTGATTTCGGACAGTCCTACGAGCAGTACTTC
CATSDFGQSYEQYF
>TRBV14|NA|NA|TRBJ1-2
TGTGCCAGCAGCGAACAGGCCTACTATGGCTACACCTTC
CASSEQAYYGYTF
>TRBV30|TRBD1|NA|TRBJ1-4
TGTGCCTGGAGTGTAAACAGGGGGGTTGAAAAACTGTTTTTT
CAWSVNRGVEKLFF
>TRBV20-1|NA|NA|TRBJ1-1
TGCAGTGCCCCCGGAGCCACTGAAGCTTTCTTT
CSAPGATEAFF
>TRBV7-2|TRBD2|NA|TRBJ2-1
TGTGCCAGCAGCTTAGGTTCTAGCGGGACCTACAATGAGCAGTTCTTC
CASSLGSSGTYNEQFF
>TRBV6-6|TRBD1|NA|TRBJ1-5
TGTGCCAGCAGTAGACCGGGACAGGGGATGAGACAGCCCCAGCATTTT
CASSRPGQGMRQPQHF
>TRBV4-3|TRBD2|NA|TRBJ2-3
TGCGCCAGCAGCCAGGCAACGACTAGCGGGGGGGACGATACGCAGTATTTT
CASSQATTSGGDDTQYF
>TRBV25-1|TRBD2|NA|TRBJ2-5
TGTGCCAGCAGTGACGATTTAGCGGGAAGGGAGACCCAGTACTTC
CASSDDLAGRETQYF
>TRBV6-5|TRBD1|many|TRBJ2-7
TGTGCCAGCAGACTGGCCGGGACAGGGTTCTACGAGCAGTACTTC
CASRLAGTGFYEQYF
>TRBV7-9|TRBD1|NA|TRBJ2-7
TGTGCCAGCAGCGTAGACCGGGACAGCTCCTACGAGCAGTACTTC
CASSVDRDSSYEQYF
>TRBV6-6|NA|NA|TRBJ2-5
TGTGCCAGCAGTTATGCTCGTGGGAGTTGGACCCAGTACTTC
CASSYARGSWTQYF
>TRBV4-2|NA|NA|TRBJ1-2
TGTGCCAGCAGCCAAGACCCCACAGGGTTCTATGGCTACACCTTC
CASSQDPTGFYGYTF
>TRBV30|TRBD1|NA|TRBJ1-6
TGTGCCTGGAGCCCCGGACAGGAGAATTCACCCCTCCACTTT
CAWSPGQENSPLHF
>TRBV11-2|TRBD2|NA|TRBJ2-3
TGTGCCAGCAGCTCCTTCGGGGGGGGACTAGTTCCAGATACGCAGTATTTT
CASSSFGGGLVPDTQYF
>TRBV24-1|TRBD2|NA|TRBJ2-1
TGTGCCACCAGTGATGATACTAGCGGGAGGTTTAATGAGCAGTTCTTC
CATSDDTSGRFNEQFF
>TRBV2|TRBD1|once|TRBJ1-5
TGTGCCAGCAGTGATCGGACAGGGGGCGTCAATCAGCCCCAGCATTTT
CASSDRTGGVNQPQHF
>TRBV25-1|NA|NA|TRBJ2-6
TGTGCCAGCAGTAAGGGGGAGGGTGGGGCCAACGTCCTGACTTTC
CASSKGEGGANVLTF
>TRBV4-3|NA|NA|TRBJ1-3
TGCGCCAGCAGCCAAGATGGGGCAGGGGGAAACACCATATATTTT
CASSQDGAGGNTIYF
>TRBV2|NA|NA|TRBJ1-4
TGTGCCAGTCGGGGGAGCCAGTTAGTCGAACTGTTTTTT
CASRGSQLVELFF
>TRBV6-2/TRBV6-3|NA|NA|TRBJ1-2
TGTGCCAGCAGTTCCGGGATCTATGGCTACACCTTC
CASSSGIYGYTF
>TRBV4-2|TRBD2|NA|TRBJ2-7
TGTGCCAGCAGCCCACCTAGCGGGATGGGAACCTACGAGCAGTACTTC
CASSPPSGMGTYEQYF
>TRBV19|TRBD1|NA|TRBJ2-7
TGTGCCAGTGGACAGGGAGTGGGGGAGCAGTACTTC
CASGQGVGEQYF
>TRBV3-1/TRBV3-2|NA|NA|TRBJ2-7
TGTGCCAGCAGCCCCCGGGACTCTCTCTACGAGCAGTACTTC
CASSPRDSLYEQYF
>TRBV21-1|NA|once|TRBJ1-2
TGTGCCAGCCCAGGCGGGGGGAATGGCTACACCTTC
CASPGGGNGYTF
>TRBV4-3|NA|once|TRBJ2-1
TGCGCCAGCAGCCAAGATTTCGGGCTAGCGCAAAGCTCCTACAATGAGCAGTTCTTC
CASSQDFGLAQSSYNEQFF
>TRBV6-5|TRBD2|NA|TRBJ2-1
TGTGCCAGCCAAGGGCTAGCGGACCACCGGGGTGAGCAGTTCTTC
CASQGLADHRGEQFF
>TRBV11-2|NA|NA|TRBJ2-3
TGTGCCAGCAGCTTAGCCAGGGATGCAGATACGCAGTATTTT
CASSLARDADTQYF
>TRBV6-2/TRBV6-3|NA|NA|TRBJ1-5
TGTGCCAGCAGTTACCCTACAGGGTATGGTGGTCAGCCCCAGCATTTT
CASSYPTGYGGQPQHF
>TRBV7-9|TRBD2|NA|TRBJ2-7
TGTGCCAGCAGCTTTGCCTTAGCGGGGTCCCACGAGCAGTACTTC
CASSFALAGSHEQYF
>TRBV4-3|NA|NA|TRBJ2-1
TGCGCCAGCAGCCAAGGCGGTTTTAACAATGAGCAGTTCTTC
CASSQGGFNNEQFF
>TRBV5-4|TRBD2|NA|TRBJ2-7
TGTGCCAGCAGCCCCGGGGGGGCAGGCGAGCAGTACTTC
CASSPGGAGEQYF